This T cell receptor beta chain derives from a study of a mutant IDH1 vaccine in newly diagnosed glioma. Study-wide context: Former treatment meant radiotherapy, temozolomide, or both; the majority had gotten both.

This CDR3 is 16 amino acids long. V lost 5 bases, J lost 5 bases, and 19 bases lay in between. From germline, CDR1 is SEHNR and CDR2 FQNEAQ (reference sequence). Here immunoSEQ multiplex PCR was the method, and the copy in TCRdb shows in-frame clones only, minus some. The sample lists fewer than 55,000 clones, 65% to 90% seen once, with around 4.5% in the top ten. Time point of the sample: week 35, safety follow-up. The investigators gave 300 ug of mutant IDH1 20-mer peptide in each vaccine dose, together with topical imiquimod. Of note for this clone: The antigen remains unidentified.

This sequence originates from a woman aged 40 to 50 with glioma. Some clones in this sample may be carry-over from other donors' samples. The chain combines TRBV7-9 with TRBJ2-1; D is undetermined. Material: PBMCs, obtained from a glioma patient whose treatment included an IDH1 peptide vaccine. The CDR3 region has the DNA TGTGCCAGCAGCCCTACCACGCAGGCCGCCCACAATGAGCAGTTCTTC. It codes for CASSPTTQAAHNEQFF.